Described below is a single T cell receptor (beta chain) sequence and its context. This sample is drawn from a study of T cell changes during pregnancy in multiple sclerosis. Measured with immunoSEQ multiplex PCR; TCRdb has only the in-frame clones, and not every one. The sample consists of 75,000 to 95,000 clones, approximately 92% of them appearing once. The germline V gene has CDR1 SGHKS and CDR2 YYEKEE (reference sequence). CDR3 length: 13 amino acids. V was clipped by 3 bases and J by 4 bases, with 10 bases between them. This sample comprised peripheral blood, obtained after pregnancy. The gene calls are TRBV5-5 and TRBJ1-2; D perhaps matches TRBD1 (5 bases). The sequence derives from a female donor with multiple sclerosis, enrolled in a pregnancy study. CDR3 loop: CASSSTVRYGYTF. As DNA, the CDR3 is TGTGCCAGCAGCTCGACAGTCCGCTATGGCTACACCTTC.